This entry is about one TCR beta chain. No antigen is known for it. The sample contains more than one DNA sequence encoding this CDR3. The data originate from a study of beta chain features in type 1 diabetes. Study-wide points: Within each of all four CD4+ subsets, Type 1 diabetes patients had TCRB CDR3s that were moderately but significantly shorter. PCR might favor shorter templates, equally in patients and controls. Using cDNA template may skew counts toward highly expressing activated cells. The naive, central memory and Treg TCRB repertoires showed an apparent similarity that was greater among patients than among healthy donors.

The V and J ends lost 4 bases and 0 bases respectively, with 4 bases between them. Germline V lookup: CDR1 GTSNPN, CDR2 SVGIG (reference sequence). The CDR3 totals 12 residues. Each population that was sorted was more than 95% pure. Reverse transcribing all isolated RNA meant expressed TCRB transcripts were sequenced. TCRdb keeps only in-frame clones here, not all; method: immunoSEQ multiplex PCR. The sample yields roughly 700,000 clones, around 15% seen once. Specimen: naive CD4+ T cells from blood. V is TRBV30 and J is TRBJ1-3; D ambiguous. The receptor was isolated from a man between 18 and 35 years old with type 1 diabetes. The CDR3 coding sequence is TGTGCCTGGAAGAGCTCTGGAAACACCATATATTTT. The encoded protein is CAWKSSGNTIYF.